This TCR beta chain emerged from a study of control samples from healthy donors and cancer patients. The repertoire was sequenced with immunoSEQ multiplex PCR; TCRdb's copy has only in-frame clones and lacks some. The table lists 110,000 or so clones, about 87% of them singletons. V gave up 2 bases and J gave up 6 bases, with 9 bases separating them. Germline V gives CDR1 SNHLY, CDR2 FYNNEI. The CDR3 sequence is 13 residues long. The chain uses TRBV2 and TRBJ2-3; no clear D gene. The material sequenced was blood. This clonotype was sampled from a man aged 30-40 years in good health. CDR3 DNA: TGTGCCAGCAGTGAAAGGGAAGTGGATACGCAGTATTTT. It yields the protein CASSEREVDTQYF.